This T cell receptor beta chain was captured by sequencing in a study of T-cell reconstitution after alpha-beta-depleted transplantation in children. Unique molecular identifiers tagged the TCRbeta library. MiXCR, applied by TCRdb to the PCR reads, yields one record per CDR3 protein. The sample shows about 370,000 distinct CDR3 sequences, around 20% of them seen only once. The CDR3 runs to 16 residues. Between the trimmed V and J ends, which lost 5 bases and 3 bases, there was a span of 20 bases. Germline CDR1 is MDHEN and CDR2 is SYDVKM. This sequence originates from a human donor who donated a stem cell graft to a child with acute myeloid leukemia. Sequenced here: PBMCs from the stem cell graft donor, sampled from the stem cell graft. This rearrangement joins TRBV28 to TRBJ2-7; D assignment may be TRBD1 or TRBD2 (5 bases each). In DNA, the CDR3 is TGTGCCAGCAGTCTCTCCCCCCGGGGCCGCTACTACGAGCAGTACTTC. This sequence encodes CASSLSPRGRYYEQYF.